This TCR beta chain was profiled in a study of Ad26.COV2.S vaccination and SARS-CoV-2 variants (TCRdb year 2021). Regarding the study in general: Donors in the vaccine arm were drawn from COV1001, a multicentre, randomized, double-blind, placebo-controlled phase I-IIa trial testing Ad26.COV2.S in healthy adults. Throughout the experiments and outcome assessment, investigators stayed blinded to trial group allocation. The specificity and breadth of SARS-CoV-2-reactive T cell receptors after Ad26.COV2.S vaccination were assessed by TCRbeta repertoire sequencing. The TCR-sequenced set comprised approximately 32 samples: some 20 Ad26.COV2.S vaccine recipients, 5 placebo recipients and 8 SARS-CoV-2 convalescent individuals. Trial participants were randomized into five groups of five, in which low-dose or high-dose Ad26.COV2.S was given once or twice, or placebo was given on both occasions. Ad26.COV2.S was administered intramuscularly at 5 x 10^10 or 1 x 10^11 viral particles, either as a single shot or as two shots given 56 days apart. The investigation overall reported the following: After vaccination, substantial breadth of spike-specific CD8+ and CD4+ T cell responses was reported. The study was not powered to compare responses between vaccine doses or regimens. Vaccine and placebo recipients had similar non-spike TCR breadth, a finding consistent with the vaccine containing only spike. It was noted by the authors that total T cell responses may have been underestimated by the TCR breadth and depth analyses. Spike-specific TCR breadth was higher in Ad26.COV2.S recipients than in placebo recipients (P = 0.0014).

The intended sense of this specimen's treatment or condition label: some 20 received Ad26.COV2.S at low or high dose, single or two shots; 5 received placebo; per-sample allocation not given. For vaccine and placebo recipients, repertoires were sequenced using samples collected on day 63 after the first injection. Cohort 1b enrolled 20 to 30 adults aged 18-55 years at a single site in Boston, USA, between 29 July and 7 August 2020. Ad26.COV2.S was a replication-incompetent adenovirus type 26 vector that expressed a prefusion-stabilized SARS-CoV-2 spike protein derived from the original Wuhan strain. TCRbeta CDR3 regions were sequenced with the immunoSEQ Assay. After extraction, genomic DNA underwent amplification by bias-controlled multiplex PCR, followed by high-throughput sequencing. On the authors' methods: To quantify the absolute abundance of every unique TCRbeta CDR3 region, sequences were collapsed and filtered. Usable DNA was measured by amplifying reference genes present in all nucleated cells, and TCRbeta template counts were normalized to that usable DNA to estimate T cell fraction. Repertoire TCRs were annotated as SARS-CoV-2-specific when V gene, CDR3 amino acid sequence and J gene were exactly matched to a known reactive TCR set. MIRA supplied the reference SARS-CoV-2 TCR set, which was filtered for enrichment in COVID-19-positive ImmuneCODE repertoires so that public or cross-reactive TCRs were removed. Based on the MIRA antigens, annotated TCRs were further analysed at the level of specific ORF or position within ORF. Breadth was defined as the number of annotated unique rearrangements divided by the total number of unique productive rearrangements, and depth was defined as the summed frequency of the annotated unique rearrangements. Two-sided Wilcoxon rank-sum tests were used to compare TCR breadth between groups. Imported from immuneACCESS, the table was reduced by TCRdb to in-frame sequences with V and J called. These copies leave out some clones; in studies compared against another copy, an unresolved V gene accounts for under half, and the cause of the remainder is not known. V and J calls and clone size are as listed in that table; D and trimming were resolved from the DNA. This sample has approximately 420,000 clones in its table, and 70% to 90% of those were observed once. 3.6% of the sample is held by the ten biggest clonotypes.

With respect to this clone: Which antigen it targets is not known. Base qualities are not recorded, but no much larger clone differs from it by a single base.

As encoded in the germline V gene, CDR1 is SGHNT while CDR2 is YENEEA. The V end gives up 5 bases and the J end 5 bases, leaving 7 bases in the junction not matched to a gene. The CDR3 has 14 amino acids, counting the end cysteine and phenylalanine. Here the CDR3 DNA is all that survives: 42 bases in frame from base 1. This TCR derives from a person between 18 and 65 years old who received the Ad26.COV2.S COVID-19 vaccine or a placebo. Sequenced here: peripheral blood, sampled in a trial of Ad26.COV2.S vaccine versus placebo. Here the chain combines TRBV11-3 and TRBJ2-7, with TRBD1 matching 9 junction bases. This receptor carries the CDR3 CASSPGQGRHEQYF. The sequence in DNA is TGTGCCAGCAGCCCTGGACAGGGGCGACACGAGCAGTACTTC.